This TCR beta chain was captured in a study of shared clonotypes between healthy human individuals. As to this clone: Its antigen is undetermined.

Produced via immunoSEQ multiplex PCR; TCRdb's table is partial and in-frame only. The sample includes about a million clones, approximately 80% of them seen just once. The CDR3 is made up of 17 amino acids. Study-wide points: A reduction in generation probabilities was seen for non-shared clonotypes relative to those shared by all four donors. Genetic and exposure-history diversity was limited by the few donors.

The chain uses TRBV21-1 and TRBJ2-3; TRBD2 is the table's D call, not checked against the DNA. TRBV21-1 is deemed a pseudogene. The sequenced sample was memory CD4+ T cells sorted from blood. As to subset: CD45RA-negative fraction. This TCR was sampled from a man aged 18 to 35 in good health. The CDR3 bases are TGTGCCAGCAGCAAAATGTGGCGGTGTGATTTCCCGGATACGCAGTATTTT. This codes for CASSKMWRCDFPDTQYF.